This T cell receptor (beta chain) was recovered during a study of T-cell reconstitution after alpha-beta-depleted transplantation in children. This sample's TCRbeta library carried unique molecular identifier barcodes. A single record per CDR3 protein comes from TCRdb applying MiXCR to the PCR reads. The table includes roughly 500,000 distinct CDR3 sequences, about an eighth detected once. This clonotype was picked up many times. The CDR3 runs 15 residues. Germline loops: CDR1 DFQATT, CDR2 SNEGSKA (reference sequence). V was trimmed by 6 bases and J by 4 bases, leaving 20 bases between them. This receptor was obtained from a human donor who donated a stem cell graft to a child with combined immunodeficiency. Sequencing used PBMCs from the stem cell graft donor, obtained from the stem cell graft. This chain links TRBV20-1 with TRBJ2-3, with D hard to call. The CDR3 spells CSANLRNIEPDTQYF. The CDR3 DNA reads TGCAGTGCGAACCTCCGGAACATTGAGCCAGATACGCAGTATTTT.